These T cell receptor beta chains were read from a single sample in a study of cytomegalovirus exposure and HLA in healthy donors. This table comes from immunoSEQ multiplex PCR, and its TCRdb copy is limited to in-frame clones, with some not included. The sample consists of roughly 150,000 clones, about 85% of them appearing once. Sequencing was done on a sample of PBMCs. Receptors were obtained from a woman aged 18-35 years in good health and CMV-seronegative. Each CDR3 is given with its conserved first and last residue. The D gene is left open where the match is weak. Clone sizes are given selectively: once, few, many, or a class where the clone is expanded.

>TRBD1|15|TRBV6-6|TRBJ1-5|-
CASTTGGSGNQPQHF
TGTGCCAGCACCACAGGGGGCTCGGGCAATCAGCCCCAGCATTTT
>TRBD2|14|TRBV14|TRBJ2-5|-
CASSRLAGVETQYF
TGTGCCAGCAGCCGACTAGCGGGCGTAGAGACCCAGTACTTC
>TRBD2|15|TRBV7-9|TRBJ2-1|-
CASSLASGGYNEQFF
TGTGCCAGCAGCTTGGCTAGCGGGGGCTACAATGAGCAGTTCTTC
>TRBD1|16|TRBV6-1|TRBJ2-3|-
CASSESTGGLGDTQYF
TGTGCCAGCAGTGAATCGACAGGGGGCCTAGGAGATACGCAGTATTTT
>-|14|TRBV6-6|TRBJ1-2|-
CASSPTAANYGYTF
TGTGCCAGCAGCCCGACAGCTGCTAACTATGGCTACACCTTC
>-|14|TRBV27|TRBJ2-1|few
CASSPHDRFLEQFF
TGTGCCAGCAGTCCCCACGACAGGTTTCTTGAGCAGTTCTTC
>TRBD2|12|TRBV2|TRBJ2-5|-
CASGWEGKTQYF
TGTGCCAGCGGGTGGGAGGGGAAGACCCAGTACTTC
>TRBD1|14|TRBV7-2|TRBJ2-5|-
CASSPTGGAKTQYF
TGTGCCAGCAGCCCTACAGGGGGCGCGAAGACCCAGTACTTC
>-|15|TRBV23-1|TRBJ1-3|-
CASSPGEKSGNTIYF
TGCGCCAGCAGTCCCGGGGAGAAATCTGGAAACACCATATATTTT
>-|15|TRBV6-5|TRBJ1-5|-
CASSYSAVSNQPQHF
TGTGCCAGCAGTTACTCGGCGGTTAGCAATCAGCCCCAGCATTTT
>-|14|TRBV18|TRBJ2-5|-
CASSPRAFQETQYF
TGTGCCAGCTCACCGAGGGCCTTTCAAGAGACCCAGTACTTC
>-|15|TRBV9|TRBJ2-1|-
CASSVDLRGTNEQFF
TGTGCCAGCAGCGTAGACCTCAGGGGTACAAATGAGCAGTTCTTC
>-|11|TRBV25-1|TRBJ1-5|-
CASSEGLAQHF
TGTGCCAGCAGTGAGGGACTGGCCCAGCATTTT
>TRBD2|19|TRBV4-3|TRBJ2-7|-
CASSQGLTSEGMSPHEQYF
TGCGCCAGCAGCCAAGGGCTAACTAGCGAGGGGATGTCTCCCCACGAGCAGTACTTC
>-|13|TRBV28|TRBJ1-1|-
CASSFAGGPEAFF
TGTGCCAGCAGTTTTGCCGGGGGGCCTGAAGCTTTCTTT
>-|15|TRBV28|TRBJ2-3|-
CASSFPDRSTDTQYF
TGTGCCAGCAGTTTTCCGGACAGAAGCACAGATACGCAGTATTTT
>TRBD1|16|TRBV4-1|TRBJ2-7|-
CASSQATGGASYEQYF
TGCGCCAGCAGCCAAGCTACAGGGGGCGCTTCCTACGAGCAGTACTTC
>-|15|TRBV6-5|TRBJ2-4|-
CASSYNRAAKNIQYF
TGTGCCAGCAGTTACAACAGGGCTGCCAAAAACATTCAGTACTTC
>-|13|TRBV18|TRBJ1-5|-
CASSEGDEQPQHF
TGTGCCAGCTCAGAAGGGGATGAACAGCCCCAGCATTTT
>TRBD1|15|TRBV6-6|TRBJ1-3|-
CASRKGQGFGNTIYF
TGTGCCAGCAGAAAAGGACAGGGTTTTGGAAACACCATATATTTT
>-|16|TRBV28|TRBJ2-1|-
CASSLGGPLNYNEQFF
TGTGCCAGCAGCCTGGGGGGGCCCCTTAACTACAATGAGCAGTTCTTC
>TRBD1|16|TRBV6-5|TRBJ2-7|once
CASSYSNRDRVYEQYF
TGTGCCAGCAGTTACTCGAATCGGGACAGGGTGTACGAGCAGTACTTC
>TRBD1|14|TRBV29-1|TRBJ2-7|-
CSVAINRGSDEQYF
TGCAGCGTTGCTATCAACAGGGGGAGCGACGAGCAGTACTTC
>-|13|TRBV13|TRBJ2-2|-
CASSLSLPGELFF
TGTGCCAGCAGCTTATCTCTCCCCGGGGAGCTGTTTTTT